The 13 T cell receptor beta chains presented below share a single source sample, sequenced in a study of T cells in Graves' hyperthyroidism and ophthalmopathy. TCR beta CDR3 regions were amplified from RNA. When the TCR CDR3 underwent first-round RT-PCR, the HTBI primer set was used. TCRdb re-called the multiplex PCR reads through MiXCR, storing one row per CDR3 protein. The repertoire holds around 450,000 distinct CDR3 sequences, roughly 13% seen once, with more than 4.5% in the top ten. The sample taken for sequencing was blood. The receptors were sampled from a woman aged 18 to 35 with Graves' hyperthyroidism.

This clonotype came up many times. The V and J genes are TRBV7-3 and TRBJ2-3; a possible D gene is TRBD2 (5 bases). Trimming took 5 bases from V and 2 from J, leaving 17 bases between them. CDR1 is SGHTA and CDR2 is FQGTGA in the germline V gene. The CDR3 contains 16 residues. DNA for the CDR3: TGTGCCAGCAGCATTGTAGGCGGGTCCCCCACAGATACGCAGTATTTT. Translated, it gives CASSIVGGSPTDTQYF.

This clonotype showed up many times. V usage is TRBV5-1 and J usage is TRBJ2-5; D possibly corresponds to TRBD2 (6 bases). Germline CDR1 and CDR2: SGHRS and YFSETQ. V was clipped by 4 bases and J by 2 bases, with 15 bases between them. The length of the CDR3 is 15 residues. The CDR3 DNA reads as TGCGCCAGCAGCCAAGAGGAGGGTAGTCAAGAGACCCAGTACTTC. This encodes CASSQEEGSQETQYF.

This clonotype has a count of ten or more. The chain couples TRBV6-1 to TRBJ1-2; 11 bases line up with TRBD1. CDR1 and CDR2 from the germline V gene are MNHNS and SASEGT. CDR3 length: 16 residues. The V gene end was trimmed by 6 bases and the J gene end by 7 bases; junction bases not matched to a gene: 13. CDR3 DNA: TGTGCCAGCAGACAAGACGGCGGACAGGGGGCAATTGGCTACACCTTC. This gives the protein CASRQDGGQGAIGYTF.

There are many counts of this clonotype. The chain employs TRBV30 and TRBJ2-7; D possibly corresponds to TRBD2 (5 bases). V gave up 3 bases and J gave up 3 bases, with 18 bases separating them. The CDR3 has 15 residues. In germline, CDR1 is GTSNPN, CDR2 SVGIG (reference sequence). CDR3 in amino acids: CAWSPDWARDYEQYF. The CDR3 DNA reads TGTGCCTGGAGCCCGGACTGGGCACGGGACTACGAGCAGTACTTC. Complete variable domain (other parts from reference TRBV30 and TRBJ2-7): SQTIHQWPATLVQPVGSPLSLECTVEGTSNPNLYWYRQAAGRGLQLLFYSVGIGQISSEVPQNLSASRPQDRQFILSSKKLLLSDSGFYLCAWSPDWARDYEQYFGPGTRLTVT.

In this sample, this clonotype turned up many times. CDR3 coding DNA: TGTGCCAGCAGTTTTCGGTTTGAGCAGTACTTC. Its translation: CASSFRFEQYF. The chain employs TRBV12-3 or TRBV12-4 and TRBJ2-7; D remains unclear. This CDR3 is built from 11 residues. Trimming took off 3 bases at V and 7 bases at J, with 7 bases between the two ends.

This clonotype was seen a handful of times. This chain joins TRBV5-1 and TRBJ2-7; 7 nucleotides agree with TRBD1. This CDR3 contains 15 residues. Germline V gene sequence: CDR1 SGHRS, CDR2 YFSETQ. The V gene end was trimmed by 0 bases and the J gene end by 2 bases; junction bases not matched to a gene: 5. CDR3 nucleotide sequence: TGCGCCAGCAGCTTGGGCCCCGGGACAGCCTACGAGCAGTACTTC. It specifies CASSLGPGTAYEQYF.

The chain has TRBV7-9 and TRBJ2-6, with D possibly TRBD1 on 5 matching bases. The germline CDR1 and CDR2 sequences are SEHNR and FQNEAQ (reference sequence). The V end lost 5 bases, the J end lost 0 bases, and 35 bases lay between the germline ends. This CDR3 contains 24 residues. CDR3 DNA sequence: TGTGCCAGCAGCGTCAGATTGTCGTGGCAGATGACAGAACTTAGACACTCTGGGGCCAACGTCCTGACTTTC. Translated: CASSVRLSWQMTELRHSGANVLTF.

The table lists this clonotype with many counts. The DNA for the CDR3 is TGTGCCAGCAGTGACAGGGGTAACACTGAAGCTTTCTTT. It is translated as CASSDRGNTEAFF. The chain is built from TRBV2 and TRBJ1-1; possibly TRBD1 for D (6 bases). Deletions cut 3 bases from V and 2 bases from J, with 7 bases between. Per the germline V gene, CDR1 is SNHLY and CDR2 is FYNNEI. CDR3 length equals 13 residues.

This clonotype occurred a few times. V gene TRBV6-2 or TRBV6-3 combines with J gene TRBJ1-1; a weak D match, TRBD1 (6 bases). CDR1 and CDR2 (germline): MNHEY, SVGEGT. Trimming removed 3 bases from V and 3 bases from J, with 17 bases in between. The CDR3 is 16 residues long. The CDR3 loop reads CASSYSRGPGDTEAFF. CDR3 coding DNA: TGTGCCAGCAGTTATTCTCGGGGGCCCGGGGACACTGAAGCTTTCTTT.

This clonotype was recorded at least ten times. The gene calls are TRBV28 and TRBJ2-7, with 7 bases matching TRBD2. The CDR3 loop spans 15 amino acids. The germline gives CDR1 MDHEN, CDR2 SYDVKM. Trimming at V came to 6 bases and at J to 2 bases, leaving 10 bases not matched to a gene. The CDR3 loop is CASRGGGGFPYEQYF. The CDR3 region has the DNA TGTGCCAGCAGGGGTGGGGGAGGGTTCCCCTACGAGCAGTACTTC.

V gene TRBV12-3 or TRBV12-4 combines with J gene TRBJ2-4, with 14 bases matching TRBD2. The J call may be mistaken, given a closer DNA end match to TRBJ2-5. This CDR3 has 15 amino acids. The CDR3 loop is CASSFGGLAGVTQYF. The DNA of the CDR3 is TGTGCCAGCAGTTTTGGGGGACTAGCGGGAGTGACCCAGTACTTC.

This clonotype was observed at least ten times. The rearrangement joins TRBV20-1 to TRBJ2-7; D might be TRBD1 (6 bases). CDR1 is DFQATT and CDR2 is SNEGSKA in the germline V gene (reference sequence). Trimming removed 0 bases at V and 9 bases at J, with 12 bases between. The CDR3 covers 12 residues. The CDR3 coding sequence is TGCAGTGCTAGAGATACAGGGTCGAGGCAGTACTTC. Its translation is CSARDTGSRQYF.

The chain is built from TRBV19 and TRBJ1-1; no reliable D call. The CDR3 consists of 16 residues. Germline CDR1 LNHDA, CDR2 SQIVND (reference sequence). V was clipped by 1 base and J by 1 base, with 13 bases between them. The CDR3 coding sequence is TGTGCCAGTAGTATAGCCGATCGACGGGCGAACACTGAAGCTTTCTTT. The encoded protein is CASSIADRRANTEAFF.